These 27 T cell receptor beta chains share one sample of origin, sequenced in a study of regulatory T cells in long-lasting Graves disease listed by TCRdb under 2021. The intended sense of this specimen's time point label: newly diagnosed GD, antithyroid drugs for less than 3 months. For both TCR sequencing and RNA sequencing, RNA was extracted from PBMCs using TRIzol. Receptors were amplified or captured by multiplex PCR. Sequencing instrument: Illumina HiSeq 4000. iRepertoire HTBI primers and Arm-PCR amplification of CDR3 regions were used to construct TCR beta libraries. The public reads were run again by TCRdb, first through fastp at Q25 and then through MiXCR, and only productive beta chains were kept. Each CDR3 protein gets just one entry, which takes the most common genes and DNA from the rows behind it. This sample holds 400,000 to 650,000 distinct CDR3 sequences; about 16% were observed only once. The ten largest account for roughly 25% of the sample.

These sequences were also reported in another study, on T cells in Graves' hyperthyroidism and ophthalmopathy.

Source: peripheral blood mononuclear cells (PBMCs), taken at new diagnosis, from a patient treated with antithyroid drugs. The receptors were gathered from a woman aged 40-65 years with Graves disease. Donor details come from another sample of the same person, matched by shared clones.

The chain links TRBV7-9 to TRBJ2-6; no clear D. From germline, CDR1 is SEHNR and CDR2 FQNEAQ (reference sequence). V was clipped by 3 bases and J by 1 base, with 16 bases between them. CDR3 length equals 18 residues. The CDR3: CASSFTGFLRSGANVLTF. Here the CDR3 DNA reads TGTGCCAGCAGCTTTACCGGGTTTCTGAGATCTGGGGCCAACGTCCTGACTTTC.

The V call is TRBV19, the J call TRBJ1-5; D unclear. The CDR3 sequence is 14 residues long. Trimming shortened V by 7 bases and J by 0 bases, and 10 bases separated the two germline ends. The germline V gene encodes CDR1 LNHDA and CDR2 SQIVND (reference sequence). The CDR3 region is CASKQPYSNQPQHF. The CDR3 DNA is TGTGCCAGTAAACAGCCTTATAGCAATCAGCCCCAGCATTTT.

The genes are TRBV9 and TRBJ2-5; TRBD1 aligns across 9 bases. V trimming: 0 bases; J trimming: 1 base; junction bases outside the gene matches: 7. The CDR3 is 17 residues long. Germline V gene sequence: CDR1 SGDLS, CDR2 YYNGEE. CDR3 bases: TGTGCCAGCAGCGTAGCCCCGGGGGGACAGGGCCAAGAGACCCAGTACTTC. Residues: CASSVAPGGQGQETQYF.

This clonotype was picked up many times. The CDR3 nucleotides read TGTGCCAGCAGCCCCCCTACATCCTCGGACCGGGACAGGGTTAGTTACACCTTC. Protein: CASSPPTSSDRDRVSYTF. V is TRBV11-2 and J is TRBJ1-2; TRBD1 aligns across 9 bases. Per the germline V gene, CDR1 is SGHAT and CDR2 is FQNNGV. J gave up 11 bases and V 5 bases, and 24 bases lay outside the gene matches. The length of the CDR3 is 18 residues.

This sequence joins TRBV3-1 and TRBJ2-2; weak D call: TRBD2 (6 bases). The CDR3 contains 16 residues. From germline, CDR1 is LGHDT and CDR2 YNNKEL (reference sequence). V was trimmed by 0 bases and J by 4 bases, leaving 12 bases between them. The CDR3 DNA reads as TGTGCCAGCAGCCAAGATGGGGCGGGGCCCACCGGGGAGCTGTTTTTT. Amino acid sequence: CASSQDGAGPTGELFF.

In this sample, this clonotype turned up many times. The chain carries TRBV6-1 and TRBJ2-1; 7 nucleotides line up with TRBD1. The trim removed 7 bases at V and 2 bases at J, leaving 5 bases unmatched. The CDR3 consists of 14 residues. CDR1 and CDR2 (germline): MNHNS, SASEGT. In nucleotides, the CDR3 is TGTGCCAGCACGACAGGGTATCCCTACAATGAGCAGTTCTTC. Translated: CASTTGYPYNEQFF.

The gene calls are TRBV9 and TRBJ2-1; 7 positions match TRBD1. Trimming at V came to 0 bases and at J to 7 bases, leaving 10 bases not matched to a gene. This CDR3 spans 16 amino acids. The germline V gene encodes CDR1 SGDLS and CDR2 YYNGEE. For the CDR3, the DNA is TGTGCCAGCAGCGTAGATGTTCGACAGGGCTGGAATGAGCAGTTCTTC. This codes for CASSVDVRQGWNEQFF. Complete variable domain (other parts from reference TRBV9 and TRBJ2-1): DSGVTQTPKHLITATGQRVTLRCSPRSGDLSVYWYQQSLDQGLQFLIQYYNGEERAKGNILERFSAQQFPDLHSELNLSSLELGDSALYFCASSVDVRQGWNEQFFGPGTRLTVL.

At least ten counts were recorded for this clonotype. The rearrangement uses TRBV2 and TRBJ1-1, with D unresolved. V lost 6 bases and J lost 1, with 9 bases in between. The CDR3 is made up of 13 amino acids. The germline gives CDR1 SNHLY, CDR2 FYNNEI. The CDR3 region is CASREDANTEAFF. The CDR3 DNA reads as TGTGCCAGCAGGGAGGACGCGAACACTGAAGCTTTCTTT.

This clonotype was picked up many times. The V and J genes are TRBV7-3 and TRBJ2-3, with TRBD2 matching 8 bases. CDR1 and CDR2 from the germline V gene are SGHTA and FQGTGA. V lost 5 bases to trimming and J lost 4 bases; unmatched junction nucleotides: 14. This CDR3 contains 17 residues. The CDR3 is CASSPGYGRGEADTQYF. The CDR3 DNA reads TGTGCCAGCAGCCCAGGGTATGGGCGGGGGGAAGCAGATACGCAGTATTTT. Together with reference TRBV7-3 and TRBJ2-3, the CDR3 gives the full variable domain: GAGVSQTPSNKVTEKGKYVELRCDPISGHTALYWYRQSLGQGPEFLIYFQGTGAADDSGLPNDRFFAVRPEGSVSTLKIQRTERGDSAVYLCASSPGYGRGEADTQYFGPGTRLTVL.

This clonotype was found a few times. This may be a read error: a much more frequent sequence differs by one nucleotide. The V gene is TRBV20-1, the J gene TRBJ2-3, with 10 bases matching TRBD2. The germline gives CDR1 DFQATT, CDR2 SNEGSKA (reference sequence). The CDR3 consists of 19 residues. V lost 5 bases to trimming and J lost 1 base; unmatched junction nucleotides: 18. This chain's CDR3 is CSAGGPLAGDSKRTDTQYF. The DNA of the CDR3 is TGCAGTGCTGGAGGCCCCCTAGCGGGGGACTCAAAGCGCACAGATACGCAGTATTTT.

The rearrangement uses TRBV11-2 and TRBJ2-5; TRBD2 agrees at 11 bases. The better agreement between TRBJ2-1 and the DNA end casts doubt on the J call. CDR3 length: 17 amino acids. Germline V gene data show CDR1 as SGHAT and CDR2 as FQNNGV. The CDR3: CASSTISGGGSGNEQFF. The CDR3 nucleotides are TGTGCCAGCAGTACTATTAGCGGGGGGGGTTCGGGGAATGAGCAGTTCTTC.

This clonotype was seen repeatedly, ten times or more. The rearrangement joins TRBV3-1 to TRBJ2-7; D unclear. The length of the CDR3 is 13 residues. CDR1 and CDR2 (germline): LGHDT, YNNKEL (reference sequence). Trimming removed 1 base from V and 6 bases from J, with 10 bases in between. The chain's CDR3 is CASSQGTAGEQYF. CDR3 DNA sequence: TGTGCCAGCAGCCAAGGAACCGCCGGCGAGCAGTACTTC.

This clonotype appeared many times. The CDR3 loop is CSVLAGGTYEQYF. The CDR3 coding sequence is TGCAGCGTCCTAGCGGGGGGGACCTACGAGCAGTACTTC. J is TRBJ2-7 and V is TRBV29-1; TRBD2 aligns across 12 bases. J lost 2 bases, V lost 6 bases, and 2 bases had no gene match. CDR3 size: 13 residues. Germline V gene data show CDR1 as SQVTM and CDR2 as ANQGSEA.

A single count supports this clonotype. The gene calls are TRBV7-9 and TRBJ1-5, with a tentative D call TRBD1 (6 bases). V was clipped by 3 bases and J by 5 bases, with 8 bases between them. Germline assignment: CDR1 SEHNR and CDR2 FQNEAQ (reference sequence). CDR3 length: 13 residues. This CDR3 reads CASSLDSYQPQHF. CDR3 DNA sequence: TGTGCCAGCAGCTTGGACAGCTATCAGCCCCAGCATTTT.

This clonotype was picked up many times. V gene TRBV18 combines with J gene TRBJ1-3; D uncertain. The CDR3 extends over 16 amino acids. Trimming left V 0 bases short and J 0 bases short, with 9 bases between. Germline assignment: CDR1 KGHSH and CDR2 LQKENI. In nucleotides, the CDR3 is TGTGCCAGCTCACCACCGAACGGGATCTCTGGAAACACCATATATTTT. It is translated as CASSPPNGISGNTIYF.

The CDR3: CASSQELLAGILTDTQYF. CDR3 bases: TGTGCCAGCAGCCAAGAATTGCTAGCGGGGATACTCACAGATACGCAGTATTTT. V usage is TRBV3-1 and J usage is TRBJ2-3, with TRBD2 identical over 9 bases. V dropped 0 bases and J dropped 2; count of bases not matched to a gene: 9. Germline V gives CDR1 LGHDT, CDR2 YNNKEL (reference sequence). This CDR3 is built from 18 residues.

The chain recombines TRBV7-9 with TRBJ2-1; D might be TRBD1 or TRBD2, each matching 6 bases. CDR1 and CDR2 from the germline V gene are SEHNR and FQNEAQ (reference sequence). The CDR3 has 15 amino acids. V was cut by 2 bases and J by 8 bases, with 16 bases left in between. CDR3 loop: CASSLLGGSVDEQFF. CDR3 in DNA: TGTGCCAGCAGCTTATTAGGGGGGAGTGTAGATGAGCAGTTCTTC.

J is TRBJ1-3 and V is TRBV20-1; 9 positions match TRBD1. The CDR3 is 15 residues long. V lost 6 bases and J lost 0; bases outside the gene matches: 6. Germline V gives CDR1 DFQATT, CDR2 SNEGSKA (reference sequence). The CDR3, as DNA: TGCAGTGCAAAGGGACAGGGTGGCTCTGGAAACACCATATATTTT. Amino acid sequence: CSAKGQGGSGNTIYF.

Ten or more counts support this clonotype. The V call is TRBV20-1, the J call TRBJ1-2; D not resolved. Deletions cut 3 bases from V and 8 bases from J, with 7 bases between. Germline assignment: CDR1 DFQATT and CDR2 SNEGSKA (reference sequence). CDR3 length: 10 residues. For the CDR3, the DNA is TGCAGTGCTAGTCCTGGCGGCTACACCTTC. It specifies CSASPGGYTF.

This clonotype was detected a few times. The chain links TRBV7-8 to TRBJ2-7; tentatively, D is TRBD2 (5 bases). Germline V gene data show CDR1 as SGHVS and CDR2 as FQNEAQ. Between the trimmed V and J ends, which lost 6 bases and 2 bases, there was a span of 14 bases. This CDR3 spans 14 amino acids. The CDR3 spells CASRSEAGAYEQYF. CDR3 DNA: TGTGCCAGCAGGTCTGAGGCGGGTGCCTACGAGCAGTACTTC. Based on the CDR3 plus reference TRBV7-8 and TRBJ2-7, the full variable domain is GAGVSQSPRYKVAKRGQDVALRCDPISGHVSLFWYQQALGQGPEFLTYFQNEAQLDKSGLPSDRFFAERPEGSVSTLKIQRTQQEDSAVYLCASRSEAGAYEQYFGPGTRLTVT.

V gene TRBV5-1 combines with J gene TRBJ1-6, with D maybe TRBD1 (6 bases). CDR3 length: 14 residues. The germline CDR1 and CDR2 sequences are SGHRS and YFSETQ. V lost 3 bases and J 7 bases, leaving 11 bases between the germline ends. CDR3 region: CASSWAGENSPLHF. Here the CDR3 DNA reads TGCGCCAGCAGCTGGGCAGGGGAGAATTCACCCCTCCACTTT.

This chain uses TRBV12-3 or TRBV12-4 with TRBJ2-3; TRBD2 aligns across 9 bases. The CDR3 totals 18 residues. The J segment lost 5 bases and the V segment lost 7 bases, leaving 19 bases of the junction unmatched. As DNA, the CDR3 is TGTGCCAGCAATAGTCTCCCTGGGCGGGGGGGCCGGGGAGATACGCAGTATTTT. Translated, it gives CASNSLPGRGGRGDTQYF.

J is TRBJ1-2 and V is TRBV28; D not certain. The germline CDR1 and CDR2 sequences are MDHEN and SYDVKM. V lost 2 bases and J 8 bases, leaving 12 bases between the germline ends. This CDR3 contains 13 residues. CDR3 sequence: CASSLRMAGGYTF. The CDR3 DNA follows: TGTGCCAGCAGTTTAAGGATGGCGGGGGGCTACACCTTC.

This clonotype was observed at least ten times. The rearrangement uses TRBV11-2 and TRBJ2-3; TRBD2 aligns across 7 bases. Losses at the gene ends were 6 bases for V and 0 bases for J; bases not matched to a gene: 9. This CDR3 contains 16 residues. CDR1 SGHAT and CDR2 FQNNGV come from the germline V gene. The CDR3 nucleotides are TGTGCCAGCAGAGAGGGGAGGGGCAGAAGCACAGATACGCAGTATTTT. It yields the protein CASREGRGRSTDTQYF.

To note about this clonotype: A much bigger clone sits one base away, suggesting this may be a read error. In DNA form, the CDR3 reads TGTGCCAGCCGGTCCCGGGACAGAACCAGGAAGCCCCATGGCTACACCTTC. This sequence encodes CASRSRDRTRKPHGYTF. J is TRBJ1-2 and V is TRBV3-1, with 7 positions matching TRBD1. The CDR3 totals 17 residues. In germline, CDR1 is LGHDT, CDR2 YNNKEL (reference sequence). The V gene end was trimmed by 8 bases and the J gene end by 6 bases; junction bases not matched to a gene: 21.

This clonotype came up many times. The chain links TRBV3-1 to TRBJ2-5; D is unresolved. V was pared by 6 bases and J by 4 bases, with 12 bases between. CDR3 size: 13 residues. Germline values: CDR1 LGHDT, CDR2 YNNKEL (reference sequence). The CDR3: CASSYGQAETQYF. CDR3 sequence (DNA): TGTGCCAGCAGTTACGGGCAGGCAGAGACCCAGTACTTC.

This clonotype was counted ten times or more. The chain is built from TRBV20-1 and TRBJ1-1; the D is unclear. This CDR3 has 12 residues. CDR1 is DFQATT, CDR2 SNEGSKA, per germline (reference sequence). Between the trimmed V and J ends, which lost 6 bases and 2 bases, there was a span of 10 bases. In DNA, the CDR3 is TGCAGTGCAATAAGGCCAAACACTGAAGCTTTCTTT. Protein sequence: CSAIRPNTEAFF.